This T cell receptor (beta chain) emerged from a study of cytomegalovirus exposure and HLA in healthy donors. General study findings and limits: In a later analysis, specific HLA alleles were associated with approximately 16,000 TCR beta sequences at a 0.05 false discovery rate.

As regards this clone: As yet, its antigen is unknown.

With 60 Vbeta and 13 Jbeta primers, the PCR was carried out. Some clones are missing from TCRdb's copy, which holds only in-frame ones; the method was immunoSEQ multiplex PCR. The sample shows around 140,000 clones, over 75% of them seen only once. The source of this sequence is a woman between 40 and 55 years old in good health and CMV-seronegative. The source material was PBMCs.

The CDR3 DNA sequence: TGTGCCAGCAGAGACGGGACAACCTTGAACTATGGCTACACCTTC. Residues: CASRDGTTLNYGYTF. V is TRBV7-9 and J is TRBJ1-2, with D possibly matching TRBD1 (6 bases). Germline CDR1 is SEHNR and CDR2 is FQNEAQ (reference sequence). Trimming took 6 bases from V and 2 from J, leaving 16 bases between them. The CDR3 is made up of 15 amino acids.